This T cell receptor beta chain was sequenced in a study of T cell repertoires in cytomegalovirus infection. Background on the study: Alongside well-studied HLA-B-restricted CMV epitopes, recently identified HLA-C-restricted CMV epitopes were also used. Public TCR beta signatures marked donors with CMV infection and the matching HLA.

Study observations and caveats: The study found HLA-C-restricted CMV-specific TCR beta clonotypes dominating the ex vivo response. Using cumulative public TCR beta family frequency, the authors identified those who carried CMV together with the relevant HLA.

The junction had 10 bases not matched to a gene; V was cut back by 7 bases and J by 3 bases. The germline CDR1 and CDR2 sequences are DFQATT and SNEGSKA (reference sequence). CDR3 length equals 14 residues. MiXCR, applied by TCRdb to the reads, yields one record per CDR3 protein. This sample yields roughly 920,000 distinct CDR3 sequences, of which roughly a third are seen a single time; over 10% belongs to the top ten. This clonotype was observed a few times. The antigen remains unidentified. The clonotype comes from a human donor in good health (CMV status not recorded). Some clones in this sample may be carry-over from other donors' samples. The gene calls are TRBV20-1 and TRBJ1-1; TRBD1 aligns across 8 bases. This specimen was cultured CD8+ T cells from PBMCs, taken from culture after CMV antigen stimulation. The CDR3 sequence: CSVLGQAWDTEAFF. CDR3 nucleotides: TGCAGTGTTTTGGGACAGGCTTGGGACACTGAAGCTTTCTTT.